This T cell receptor (beta chain) is from a study of long-term antiretroviral therapy in people with HIV. The table lists this clone with a count of one. Its cognate antigen is unknown. Survey-level immunoSEQ v3.0 assays were run. For every sample, sequencing targeted about 40,000-50,000 T-cell genomes. The repertoire was sequenced with immunoSEQ multiplex PCR; TCRdb's copy has only in-frame clones and lacks some. This sample yields 15,000 to 20,000 clones, of which around 80% are seen a single time; 8.8% belongs to the top ten. V gave up 5 bases and J gave up 1 base, with 13 bases separating them. Germline assignment: CDR1 ENHRY and CDR2 SYGVKD. The CDR3 length is 15 residues. Whole-study findings and limits: Unavailable data included ART adherence, viral resistance and therapy changes (switches in treatment).

At minimum, one pre-ART and two post-ART PBMC samples were obtained from each donor. The specimen comprised unsorted PBMCs, sampled 0.3 years before starting antiretroviral therapy. The rearrangement links TRBV10-3 to TRBJ2-3, with no clear D. The receptor's source is a man aged 45-65 years with HIV. The CDR3 reads CAISISAPGTDTQYF. As DNA, the CDR3 is TGTGCCATCAGTATTTCGGCCCCGGGCACAGATACGCAGTATTTT.